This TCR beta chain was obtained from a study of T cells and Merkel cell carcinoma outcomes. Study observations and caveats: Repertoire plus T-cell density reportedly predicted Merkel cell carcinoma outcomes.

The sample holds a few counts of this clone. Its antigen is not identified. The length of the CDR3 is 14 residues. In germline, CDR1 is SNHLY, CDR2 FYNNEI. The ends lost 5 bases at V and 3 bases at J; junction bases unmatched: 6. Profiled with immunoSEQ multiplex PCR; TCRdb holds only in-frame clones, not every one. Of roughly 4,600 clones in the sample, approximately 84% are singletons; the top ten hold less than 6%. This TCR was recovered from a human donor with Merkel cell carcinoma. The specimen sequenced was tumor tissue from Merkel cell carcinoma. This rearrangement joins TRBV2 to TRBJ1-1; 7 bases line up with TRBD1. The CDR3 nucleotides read TGTGCCAGCAGTCTTCAGAGGGGGCACACTGAAGCTTTCTTT. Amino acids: CASSLQRGHTEAFF. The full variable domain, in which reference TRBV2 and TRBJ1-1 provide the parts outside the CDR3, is EPEVTQTPSHQVTQMGQEVILRCVPISNHLYFYWYRQILGQKVEFLVSFYNNEISEKSEIFDDQFSVERPDGSNFTLKIRSTKLEDSAMYFCASSLQRGHTEAFFGQGTRLTVV.